This entry is about one T cell receptor beta chain. Its antigen is as yet unknown. Profiled with immunoSEQ multiplex PCR; TCRdb holds only in-frame clones, not every one. The top ten clones hold about 0.18% of a sample with about 120,000 clones, about nine tenths of them seen once. The data stem from a study of graft-versus-host responses after intestinal transplantation. Background on the study: All recipients got anti-thymocyte globulin induction, then tacrolimus and steroids for approximately 3 years.

This CDR3 spans 16 amino acids. CDR1 is SGHNT, CDR2 YYREEE, per germline (reference sequence). V lost 5 bases and J lost 1; bases outside the gene matches: 9. The clonotype originates from a human donor who received an intestinal transplant. The specimen comprised unstimulated CD4+ T cells sorted from spleen or lymph node cells, sampled before intestinal transplant. This chain links TRBV5-4 with TRBJ1-3; TRBD1 matches 7 bases. The CDR3 spells CASSDLQGNSGNTIYF. The CDR3 coding sequence is TGTGCCAGCAGTGATTTACAGGGGAATTCTGGAAACACCATATATTTT. The full variable domain, its missing parts supplied by reference TRBV5-4 and TRBJ1-3, is ETGVTQSPTHLIKTRGQQVTLRCSSQSGHNTVSWYQQALGQGPQFIFQYYREEENGRGNFPPRFSGLQFPNYSSELNVNALELDDSALYLCASSDLQGNSGNTIYFGEGSWLTVV.